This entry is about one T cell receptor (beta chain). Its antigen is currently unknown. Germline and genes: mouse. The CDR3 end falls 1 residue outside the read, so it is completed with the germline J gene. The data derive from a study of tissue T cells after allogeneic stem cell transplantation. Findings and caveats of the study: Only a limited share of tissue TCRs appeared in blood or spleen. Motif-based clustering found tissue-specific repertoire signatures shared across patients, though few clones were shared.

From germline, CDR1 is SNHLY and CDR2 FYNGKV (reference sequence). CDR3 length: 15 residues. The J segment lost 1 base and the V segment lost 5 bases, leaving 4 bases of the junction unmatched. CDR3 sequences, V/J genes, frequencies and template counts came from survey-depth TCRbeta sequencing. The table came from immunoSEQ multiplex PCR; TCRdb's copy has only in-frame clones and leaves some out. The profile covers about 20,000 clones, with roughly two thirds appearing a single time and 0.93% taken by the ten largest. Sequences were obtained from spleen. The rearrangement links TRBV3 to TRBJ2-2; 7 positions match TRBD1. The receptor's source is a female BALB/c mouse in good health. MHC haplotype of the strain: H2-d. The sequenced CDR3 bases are TGTGCCAGCAGCCACGACAGGGAAAACACCGGGCAGCTCTAC. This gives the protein CASSHDRENTGQLY. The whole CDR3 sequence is CASSHDRENTGQLYF.